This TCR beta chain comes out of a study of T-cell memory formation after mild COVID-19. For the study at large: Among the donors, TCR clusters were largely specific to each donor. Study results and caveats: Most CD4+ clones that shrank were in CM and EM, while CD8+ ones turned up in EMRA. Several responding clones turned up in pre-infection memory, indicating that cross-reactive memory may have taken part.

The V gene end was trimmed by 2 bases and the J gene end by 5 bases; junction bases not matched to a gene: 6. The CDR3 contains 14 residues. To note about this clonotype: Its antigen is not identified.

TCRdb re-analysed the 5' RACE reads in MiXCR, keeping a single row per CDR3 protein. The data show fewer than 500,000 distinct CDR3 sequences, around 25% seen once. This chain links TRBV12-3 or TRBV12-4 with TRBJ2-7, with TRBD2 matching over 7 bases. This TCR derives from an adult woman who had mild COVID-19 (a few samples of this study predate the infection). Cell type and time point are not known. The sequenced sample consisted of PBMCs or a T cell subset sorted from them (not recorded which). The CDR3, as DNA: TGTGCCAGCAGTTTATCGGAAGGGAGGGACGAGCAGTACTTC. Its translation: CASSLSEGRDEQYF.